Each of the 9 T cell receptor beta chains below was sequenced from the same sample in a study of cytomegalovirus exposure and HLA in healthy donors. Amplification used 60 Vbeta primers and 13 Jbeta primers. The table came from immunoSEQ multiplex PCR; TCRdb's copy has only in-frame clones and leaves some out. The table lists around 100,000 clones, 76% of them singletons. The sample comprised PBMCs. The receptors were gathered from a woman aged 55-69 years in good health and CMV-seropositive.

This clone has more than one count but fewer than ten. The rearrangement joins TRBV6-5 to TRBJ1-5; 8 bases match TRBD1. V lost 2 bases and J lost 7; bases outside the gene matches: 7. Germline V gene data show CDR1 as MNHEY and CDR2 as SVGAGI. The CDR3 is 15 residues long. This chain's CDR3 is CASSYTARGHQPQHF. CDR3 DNA: TGTGCCAGCAGTTACACTGCCAGGGGGCACCAGCCCCAGCATTTT.

This clone appeared a few times. V usage is TRBV5-1 and J usage is TRBJ1-1; perhaps TRBD1 as D (5 bases). V lost 4 bases to trimming and J lost 2 bases, with 15 bases between them. CDR1 and CDR2 from the germline V gene are SGHRS and YFSETQ. The CDR3 extends over 15 amino acids. The CDR3 DNA is TGCGCCAGCAGCCCCACCAGACAGCCAAACACTGAAGCTTTCTTT. It encodes CASSPTRQPNTEAFF.

The chain joins TRBV7-9 to TRBJ1-2; 12 positions match TRBD1. The CDR3 extends over 17 amino acids. Unmatched junction bases numbered 11, after V lost 5 bases and J lost 4 bases. Germline V gives CDR1 SEHNR, CDR2 FQNEAQ (reference sequence). The CDR3 loop is CASSRTGTGGAGYGYTF. For the CDR3, the DNA is TGTGCCAGCAGCCGTACCGGGACAGGGGGCGCGGGCTATGGCTACACCTTC.

The J gene is TRBJ2-1, the V gene TRBV19; 16 positions agree with TRBD2. CDR1 is LNHDA and CDR2 is SQIVND in the germline V gene (reference sequence). The V and J ends lost 7 bases and 8 bases, in that order; junction bases with no gene match: 8. The CDR3 contains 16 residues. The CDR3 reads CASTSGLAGGWYEQFF. CDR3 nucleotide sequence: TGTGCCAGTACCTCGGGACTAGCGGGAGGGTGGTATGAGCAGTTCTTC.

The chain is built from TRBV11-2 and TRBJ1-1; D call uncertain. Per germline, CDR1 SGHAT and CDR2 FQNNGV. The CDR3 sequence is 11 residues long. V was trimmed by 3 bases and J by 8 bases, leaving 7 bases between them. CDR3 sequence reads: CASSFSVEAFF. In DNA form, the CDR3 reads TGTGCCAGCAGCTTTTCTGTGGAAGCTTTCTTT.

The chain links TRBV27 to TRBJ1-2, with TRBD1 matching over 7 bases. V was pared by 5 bases and J by 3 bases, with 6 bases of the junction left unmatched. The germline CDR1 and CDR2 sequences are MNHEY and SMNVEV (reference sequence). CDR3 length: 14 amino acids. In DNA form, the CDR3 reads TGTGCCAGCAGTACCCTGACAGGGTACTATGGCTACACCTTC. Protein product: CASSTLTGYYGYTF.

This chain connects TRBV5-1 to TRBJ2-1; no firm D call. Trimming took off 0 bases at V and 9 bases at J, with 10 bases between the two ends. The CDR3 extends over 13 amino acids. Germline-derived CDR1 and CDR2 are SGHRS and YFSETQ. CDR3 nucleotide sequence: TGCGCCAGCAGCTTGGTTGCGTCAATTGAGCAGTTCTTC. Translation: CASSLVASIEQFF.

A few counts support this clone. The chain recombines TRBV4-1 with TRBJ2-7; tentatively, D is TRBD1 (6 bases). CDR1 is MGHRA, CDR2 YSYEKL, per germline. The CDR3 spans 15 residues. Trimming shortened V by 2 bases and J by 3 bases, and 14 bases separated the two germline ends. The CDR3 protein is CASSQQQGNGYEQYF. CDR3 nucleotides: TGCGCCAGCAGCCAACAACAGGGTAACGGCTACGAGCAGTACTTC.

The rearrangement links TRBV7-9 to TRBJ2-1; 9 nucleotides align to TRBD2. The CDR3 has 16 amino acids. CDR1 SEHNR and CDR2 FQNEAQ come from the germline V gene (reference sequence). The V segment lost 3 bases and the J segment 8 bases; nucleotides outside the gene matches: 11. The CDR3 is CASSFPGSGSTYEQFF. In nucleotides, the CDR3 is TGTGCCAGCAGCTTTCCCGGTAGCGGGAGCACGTATGAGCAGTTCTTC. Full variable domain (remainder filled in from reference TRBV7-9 and TRBJ2-1): DTGVSQNPRHKITKRGQNVTFRCDPISEHNRLYWYRQTLGQGPEFLTYFQNEAQLEKSRLLSDRFSAERPKGSFSTLEIQRTEQGDSAMYLCASSFPGSGSTYEQFFGPGTRLTVL.